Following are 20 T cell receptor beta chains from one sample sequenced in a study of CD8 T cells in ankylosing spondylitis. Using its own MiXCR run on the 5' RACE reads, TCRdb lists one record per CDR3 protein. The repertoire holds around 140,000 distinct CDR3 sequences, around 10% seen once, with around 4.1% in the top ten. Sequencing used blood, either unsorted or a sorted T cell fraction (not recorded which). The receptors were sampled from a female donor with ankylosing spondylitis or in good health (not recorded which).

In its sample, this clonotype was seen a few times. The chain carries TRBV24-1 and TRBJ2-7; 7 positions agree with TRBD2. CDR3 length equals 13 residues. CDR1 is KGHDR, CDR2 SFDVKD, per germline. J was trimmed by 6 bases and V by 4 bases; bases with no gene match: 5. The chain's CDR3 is CATSDGTKSEQYF. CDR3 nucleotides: TGTGCCACCAGTGACGGGACTAAGAGCGAGCAGTACTTC.

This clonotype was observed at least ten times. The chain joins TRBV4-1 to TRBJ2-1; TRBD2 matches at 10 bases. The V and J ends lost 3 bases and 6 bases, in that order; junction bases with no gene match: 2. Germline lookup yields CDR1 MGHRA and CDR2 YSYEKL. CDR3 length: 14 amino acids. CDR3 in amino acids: CASSQSSGSNEQFF. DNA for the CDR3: TGCGCCAGCAGCCAGTCTAGCGGGAGCAATGAGCAGTTCTTC.

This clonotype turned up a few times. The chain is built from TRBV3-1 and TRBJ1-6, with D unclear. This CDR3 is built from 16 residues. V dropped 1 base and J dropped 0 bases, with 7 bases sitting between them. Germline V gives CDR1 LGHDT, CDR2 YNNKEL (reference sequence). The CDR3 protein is CASSQAGSSYNSPLHF. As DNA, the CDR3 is TGTGCCAGCAGCCAAGCCGGGAGCTCCTATAATTCACCCCTCCACTTT.

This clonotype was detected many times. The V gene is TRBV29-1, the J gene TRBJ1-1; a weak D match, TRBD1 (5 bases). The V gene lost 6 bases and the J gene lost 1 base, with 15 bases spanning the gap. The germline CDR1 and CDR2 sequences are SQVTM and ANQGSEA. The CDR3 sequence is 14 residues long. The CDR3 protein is CSVDSYRPNTEAFF. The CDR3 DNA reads TGCAGCGTGGACTCCTACAGGCCGAACACTGAAGCTTTCTTT.

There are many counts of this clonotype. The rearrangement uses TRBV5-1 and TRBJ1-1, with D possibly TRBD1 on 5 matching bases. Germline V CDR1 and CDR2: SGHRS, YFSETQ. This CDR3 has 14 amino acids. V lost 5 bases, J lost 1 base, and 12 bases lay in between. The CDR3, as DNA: TGCGCCAGCAGTTTACCTACAGGGAACACTGAAGCTTTCTTT. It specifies CASSLPTGNTEAFF. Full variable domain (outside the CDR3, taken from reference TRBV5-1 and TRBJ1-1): KAGVTQTPRYLIKTRGQQVTLSCSPISGHRSVSWYQQTPGQGLQFLFEYFSETQRNKGNFPGRFSGRQFSNSRSEMNVSTLELGDSALYLCASSLPTGNTEAFFGQGTRLTVV.

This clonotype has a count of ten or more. CDR3 protein: CASSQEQGVSEQYF. In DNA form, the CDR3 reads TGTGCCAGCAGCCAGGAGCAGGGGGTCTCCGAGCAGTACTTC. The rearrangement uses TRBV14 and TRBJ2-7; 7 bases agree with TRBD1. Germline assignment: CDR1 SGHDN and CDR2 FVKESK. J was trimmed by 6 bases and V by 3 bases; bases with no gene match: 8. This CDR3 comprises 14 residues.

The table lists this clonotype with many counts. Here the CDR3 reads CATSDSGVEQYF. Written as DNA, the CDR3 is TGTGCCACCAGTGATTCAGGGGTAGAGCAGTACTTC. The rearrangement uses TRBV24-1 and TRBJ2-7; a weak D match, TRBD1 (6 bases). V was pared by 2 bases and J by 7 bases, with 8 bases between. CDR1 and CDR2 (germline): KGHDR, SFDVKD. This CDR3 contains 12 residues.

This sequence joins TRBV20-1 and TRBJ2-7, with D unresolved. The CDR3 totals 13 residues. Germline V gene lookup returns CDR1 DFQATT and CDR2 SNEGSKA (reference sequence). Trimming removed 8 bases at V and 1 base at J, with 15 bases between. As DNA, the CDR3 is TGCAGTACCGGTACCGAGCAATCCTACGAGCAGTACTTC. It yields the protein CSTGTEQSYEQYF.

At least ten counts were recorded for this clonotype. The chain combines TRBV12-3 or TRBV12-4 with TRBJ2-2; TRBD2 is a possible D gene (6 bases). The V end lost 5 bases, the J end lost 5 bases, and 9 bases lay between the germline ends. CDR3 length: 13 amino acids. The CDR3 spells CASSVLATGELFF. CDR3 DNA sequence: TGTGCCAGCAGTGTCCTAGCGACCGGGGAGCTGTTTTTT.

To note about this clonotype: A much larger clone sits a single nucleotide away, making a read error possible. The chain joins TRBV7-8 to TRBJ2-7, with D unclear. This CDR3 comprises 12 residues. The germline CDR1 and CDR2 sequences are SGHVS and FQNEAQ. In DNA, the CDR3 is TGTGCCAGCAGCTTGGGAATGATCGAGCAGCACTTC. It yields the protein CASSLGMIEQHF. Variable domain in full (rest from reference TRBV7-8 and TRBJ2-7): GAGVSQSPRYKVAKRGQDVALRCDPISGHVSLFWYQQALGQGPEFLTYFQNEAQLDKSGLPSDRFFAERPEGSVSTLKIQRTQQEDSAVYLCASSLGMIEQHFGPGTRLTVT.

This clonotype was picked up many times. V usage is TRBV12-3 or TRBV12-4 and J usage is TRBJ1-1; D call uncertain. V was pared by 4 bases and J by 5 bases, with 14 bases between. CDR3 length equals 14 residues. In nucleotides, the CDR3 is TGTGCCAGCAGTTCCCGGGTACGAAGGACTGAAGCTTTCTTT. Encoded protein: CASSSRVRRTEAFF.

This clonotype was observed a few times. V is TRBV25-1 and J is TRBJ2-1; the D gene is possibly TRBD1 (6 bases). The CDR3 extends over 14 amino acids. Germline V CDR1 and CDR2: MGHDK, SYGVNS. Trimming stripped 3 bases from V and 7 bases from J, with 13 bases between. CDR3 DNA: TGTGCCAGCAGTGATATTACAGGGCCTAATGAGCAGTTCTTC. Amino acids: CASSDITGPNEQFF.

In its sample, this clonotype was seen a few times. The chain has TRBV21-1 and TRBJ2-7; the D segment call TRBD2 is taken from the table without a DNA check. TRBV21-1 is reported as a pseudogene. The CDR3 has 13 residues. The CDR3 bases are TGTGCCAGCAGCCCCCGCCTGAACTACGAGCAGTACTTC. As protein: CASSPRLNYEQYF.

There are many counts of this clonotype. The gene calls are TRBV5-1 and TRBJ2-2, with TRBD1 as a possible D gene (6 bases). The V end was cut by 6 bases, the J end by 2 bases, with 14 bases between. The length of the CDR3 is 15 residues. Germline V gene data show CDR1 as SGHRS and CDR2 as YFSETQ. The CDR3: CASNRDTLNTGELFF. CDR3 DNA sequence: TGCGCCAGCAATCGGGACACCCTTAACACCGGGGAGCTGTTTTTT.

The CDR3 loop reads CASSRTSGGSYNEQFF. The CDR3 DNA is TGTGCCAGTAGTCGGACTAGCGGGGGTTCCTACAATGAGCAGTTCTTC. This rearrangement joins TRBV19 to TRBJ2-1; 13 nucleotides agree with TRBD2. Trimming removed 5 bases from V and 1 base from J; junction bases left unmatched: 2. Germline CDR1 LNHDA, CDR2 SQIVND (reference sequence). The CDR3 consists of 16 residues.

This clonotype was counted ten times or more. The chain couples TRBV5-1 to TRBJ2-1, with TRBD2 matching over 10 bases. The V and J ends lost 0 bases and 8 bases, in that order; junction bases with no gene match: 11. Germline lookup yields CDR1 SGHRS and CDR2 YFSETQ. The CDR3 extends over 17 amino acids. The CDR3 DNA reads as TGCGCCAGCAGCTTGGGAAGCGGGGGGGTCACGGCCTATGAGCAGTTCTTC. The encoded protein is CASSLGSGGVTAYEQFF.

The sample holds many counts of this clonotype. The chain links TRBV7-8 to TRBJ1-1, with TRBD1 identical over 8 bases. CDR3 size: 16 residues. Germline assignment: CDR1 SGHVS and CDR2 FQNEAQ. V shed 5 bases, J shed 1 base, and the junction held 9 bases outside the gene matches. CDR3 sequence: CASSTDRAERNTEAFF. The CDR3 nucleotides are TGTGCCAGCAGCACGGACAGGGCCGAAAGGAACACTGAAGCTTTCTTT.

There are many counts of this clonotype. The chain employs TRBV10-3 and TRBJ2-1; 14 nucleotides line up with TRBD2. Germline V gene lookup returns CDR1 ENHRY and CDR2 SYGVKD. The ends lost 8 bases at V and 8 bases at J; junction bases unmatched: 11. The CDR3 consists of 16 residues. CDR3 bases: TGTGCCATCGGCGGGACTAGCGGGGGACCGGGGGATGAGCAGTTCTTC. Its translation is CAIGGTSGGPGDEQFF.

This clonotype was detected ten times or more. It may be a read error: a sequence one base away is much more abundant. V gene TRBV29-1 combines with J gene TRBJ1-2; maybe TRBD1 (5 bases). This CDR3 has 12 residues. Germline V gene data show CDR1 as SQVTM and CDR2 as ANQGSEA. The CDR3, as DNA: TGCAGCGCCCCGGACAACCCCTATGGCTACCCCTTC. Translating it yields CSAPDNPYGYPF.

CDR3 protein: CASRSLLIDRGYGYTF. The CDR3 bases are TGTGCCAGCAGGTCTCTCCTAATCGACAGGGGCTATGGCTACACCTTC. The rearrangement joins TRBV5-5 to TRBJ1-2; 8 nucleotides line up with TRBD1. This CDR3 contains 16 residues. The V gene end was trimmed by 5 bases and the J gene end by 4 bases; junction bases not matched to a gene: 13. CDR1 SGHKS and CDR2 YYEKEE come from the germline V gene (reference sequence).